The T cell receptor beta chain under discussion was sequenced for a study of T cell changes during pregnancy in multiple sclerosis. Data came from immunoSEQ multiplex PCR; TCRdb stores just in-frame clones and leaves some out. The data hold approximately 23,000 clones, with just over 90% observed a single time. The CDR3 is 14 residues long. CDR1 and CDR2 from the germline V gene are SGHVS and FQNEAQ. The junction had 4 bases not matched to a gene; V was cut back by 7 bases and J by 1 base. The input for sequencing was CD4+ T cells from peripheral blood mononuclear cells, taken after pregnancy. V and J are TRBV7-8 and TRBJ2-3, with 8 nucleotides matching TRBD2. The receptor comes from a female donor in good health, enrolled as a control in a pregnancy study. CDR3 region: CASTGAGGTDTQYF. CDR3 DNA: TGTGCCAGCACCGGAGCGGGAGGCACAGATACGCAGTATTTT.